Listed below are T cell receptor beta chains from one sample, sequenced in a study of blood T cell repertoires in COVID-19. Clones were read by immunoSEQ multiplex PCR, and TCRdb kept only the in-frame ones, dropping some. The sample shows 200,000 to 300,000 clones, more than 75% of them seen only once. The sequenced sample was peripheral blood. These receptors came from an elderly woman with COVID-19, enrolled during active disease. Both conserved end residues are part of each CDR3. The D gene is left open where the match is weak. Clone size is not always given. Where it is, it says once, few, many or a class for expanded clones.

V gene: TRBV29-1
clone size: once
J gene: TRBJ1-1
D gene: TRBD1
CDR3 protein: CSAQGQQNTEAFF
CDR3 DNA: TGCAGCGCCCAGGGACAGCAGAACACTGAAGCTTTCTTT

V gene: TRBV10-3
clone size: -
J gene: TRBJ2-4
D gene: -
CDR3 protein: CAISPTVAKNIQYF
CDR3 DNA: TGTGCCATCAGTCCCACAGTAGCCAAAAACATTCAGTACTTC

V gene: TRBV3-1/TRBV3-2
clone size: -
J gene: TRBJ1-2
D gene: TRBD1
CDR3 protein: CASSQDLGQEKSGYTF
CDR3 DNA: TGTGCCAGCAGCCAAGATTTGGGACAGGAGAAGTCGGGCTACACCTTC

V gene: TRBV19
clone size: -
J gene: TRBJ1-4
D gene: TRBD1
CDR3 protein: CASRGTGGTEKLFF
CDR3 DNA: TGTGCCAGTAGAGGGACAGGGGGAACTGAAAAACTGTTTTTT

V gene: TRBV4-3
clone size: -
J gene: TRBJ2-2
D gene: -
CDR3 protein: CASSQDLGTPFTGELFF
CDR3 DNA: TGCGCCAGCAGCCAAGATCTGGGGACACCCTTCACCGGGGAGCTGTTTTTT

V gene: TRBV5-1
clone size: -
J gene: TRBJ1-4
D gene: -
CDR3 protein: CASSLDGATNEKLFF
CDR3 DNA: TGCGCCAGCAGCTTGGACGGTGCAACTAATGAAAAACTGTTTTTT

V gene: TRBV28
clone size: few
J gene: TRBJ1-6
D gene: TRBD1
CDR3 protein: CASSDPGQGIDSPLHF
CDR3 DNA: TGTGCCAGCAGTGACCCGGGACAGGGAATCGATTCACCCCTCCACTTT

V gene: TRBV10-3
clone size: -
J gene: TRBJ2-1
D gene: -
CDR3 protein: CAISAPGKLRGEQFF
CDR3 DNA: TGTGCCATCAGTGCTCCGGGGAAACTTCGTGGGGAGCAGTTCTTC

V gene: TRBV19
clone size: -
J gene: TRBJ1-4
D gene: TRBD1
CDR3 protein: CASRQGSHNEKLFF
CDR3 DNA: TGTGCCTCGCGACAGGGCTCCCATAATGAAAAACTGTTTTTT

V gene: TRBV6-2/TRBV6-3
clone size: -
J gene: TRBJ2-7
D gene: TRBD2
CDR3 protein: CASSYNSGGLYEQYF
CDR3 DNA: TGTGCCAGCAGTTACAATAGCGGGGGCCTCTACGAGCAGTACTTC

V gene: TRBV5-1
clone size: -
J gene: TRBJ1-2
D gene: TRBD1
CDR3 protein: CASSVDRGTYGYTF
CDR3 DNA: TGCGCCAGCAGCGTGGACAGGGGAACCTATGGCTACACCTTC

V gene: TRBV9
clone size: -
J gene: TRBJ2-1
D gene: TRBD2
CDR3 protein: CASSSSGGLYNEQFF
CDR3 DNA: TGTGCCAGCAGCTCTAGCGGGGGCCTATACAATGAGCAGTTCTTC

V gene: TRBV4-2
clone size: few
J gene: TRBJ2-1
D gene: TRBD2
CDR3 protein: CASSLTTSGSYNEQFF
CDR3 DNA: TGTGCCAGCAGCTTGACGACTAGCGGGAGTTACAATGAGCAGTTCTTC

V gene: TRBV20-1
clone size: -
J gene: TRBJ2-1
D gene: TRBD2
CDR3 protein: CSARGTSGDKWDEQFF
CDR3 DNA: TGCAGTGCTCGTGGGACTAGCGGGGATAAGTGGGATGAGCAGTTCTTC

V gene: TRBV5-3
clone size: -
J gene: TRBJ1-5
D gene: -
CDR3 protein: CARSLVSQPQHF
CDR3 DNA: TGTGCCAGAAGCTTGGTCTCTCAGCCCCAGCATTTT

V gene: TRBV5-4
clone size: -
J gene: TRBJ1-3
D gene: -
CDR3 protein: CASSSIAGRPGTRDTIYF
CDR3 DNA: TGTGCCAGCAGCTCAATAGCGGGCAGGCCAGGGACGCGAGACACCATATATTTT

V gene: TRBV18
clone size: -
J gene: TRBJ2-7
D gene: -
CDR3 protein: CASSPGANYEQYF
CDR3 DNA: TGTGCCAGCTCACCAGGGGCTAACTACGAGCAGTACTTC

V gene: TRBV7-9
clone size: -
J gene: TRBJ2-5
D gene: TRBD1
CDR3 protein: CASSLEGTDQETQYF
CDR3 DNA: TGTGCCAGCAGCTTAGAGGGGACAGACCAAGAGACCCAGTACTTC

V gene: TRBV28
clone size: -
J gene: TRBJ2-2
D gene: TRBD1
CDR3 protein: CASRIRGRGIGELFF
CDR3 DNA: TGTGCCAGCAGGATCAGGGGGCGCGGAATCGGGGAGCTGTTTTTT

V gene: TRBV7-3
clone size: -
J gene: TRBJ2-1
D gene: TRBD2
CDR3 protein: CASSFLPRGASDNEQFF
CDR3 DNA: TGTGCCAGCAGCTTCCTTCCGCGGGGGGCCTCGGACAATGAGCAGTTCTTC

V gene: TRBV7-6
clone size: -
J gene: TRBJ1-2
D gene: -
CDR3 protein: CASSPSSGVSGGYTF
CDR3 DNA: TGTGCCAGCAGCCCATCCTCAGGCGTTAGCGGTGGCTACACCTTC

V gene: TRBV11-3
clone size: -
J gene: TRBJ1-1
D gene: -
CDR3 protein: CASRSKVGGTEAFF
CDR3 DNA: TGTGCCAGCAGATCTAAAGTCGGGGGGACTGAAGCTTTCTTT

V gene: TRBV10-3
clone size: few
J gene: TRBJ2-7
D gene: TRBD1
CDR3 protein: CAISDTGTGSVGEQYF
CDR3 DNA: TGTGCCATCAGTGATACCGGGACAGGGTCGGTCGGCGAGCAGTACTTC

V gene: TRBV3-1/TRBV3-2
clone size: once
J gene: TRBJ1-1
D gene: -
CDR3 protein: CASSLSGLGGTEAFF
CDR3 DNA: TGTGCCAGCAGCCTTTCGGGACTCGGAGGCACTGAAGCTTTCTTT

V gene: TRBV6-2/TRBV6-3
clone size: -
J gene: TRBJ1-5
D gene: TRBD1
CDR3 protein: CASSYYRGQGQPQHF
CDR3 DNA: TGTGCCAGCAGTTACTACAGGGGGCAGGGTCAGCCCCAGCATTTT

V gene: TRBV9
clone size: few
J gene: TRBJ1-3
D gene: TRBD1
CDR3 protein: CASSVGTGAPGNTIYF
CDR3 DNA: TGTGCCAGCAGCGTAGGGACAGGAGCTCCTGGAAACACCATATATTTT

V gene: TRBV7-2
clone size: -
J gene: TRBJ1-1
D gene: -
CDR3 protein: CASSLAGTMNTEAFF
CDR3 DNA: TGTGCCAGCAGCTTAGCCGGGACAATGAACACTGAAGCTTTCTTT

V gene: TRBV10-2
clone size: few
J gene: TRBJ1-5
D gene: TRBD1
CDR3 protein: CASSVDRGGQPQHF
CDR3 DNA: TGCGCCAGCAGTGTGGACAGGGGAGGTCAGCCCCAGCATTTT